A single sample gave rise to the 32 T cell receptor beta chains below, sequenced in a study of blood T cell repertoires in COVID-19 (dated by TCRdb to the early 2020s). The library relied on the immunoSEQ multiplex PCR assay. Not all clones reach the TCRdb copy of this immuneACCESS table, which keeps in-frame sequences only. Checked studies attribute under half of the gap to unresolved V genes and leave the rest unexplained. The table for this sample lists around 280,000 clones; about 88% of them were counted only once. The ten largest account for around 1.4% of the sample. Input material: peripheral blood. These TCRs come from a man between 70 and 80 years old with acute or convalescent COVID-19.

Comment on this clone: This same CDR3 is encoded by further DNA sequences in the sample. V is TRBV6-6 and J is TRBJ1-4, with 12 bases aligning to TRBD1. The CDR3 contains 13 residues. CDR1 MNHNY and CDR2 SVGAGI come from the germline V gene (reference sequence). V was pared by 6 bases and J by 8 bases, with 1 base of the junction left unmatched. The CDR3 DNA reads as TGTGCCAGCAGGGGACAGGGGGCGGAAAAACTGTTTTTT. Amino acid sequence: CASRGQGAEKLFF.

This clone showed up just once. The chain recombines TRBV19 with TRBJ2-1; maybe TRBD2 (5 bases). The V gene lost 3 bases and the J gene lost 7 bases, with 19 bases spanning the gap. Germline CDR1 LNHDA, CDR2 SQIVND (reference sequence). The CDR3 covers 16 residues. The CDR3 nucleotides are TGTGCCAGTAGTATTAGTTTCCCGGGAAGCAGGAATGAGCAGTTCTTC. This encodes CASSISFPGSRNEQFF.

The chain links TRBV24-1 to TRBJ1-5, with D perhaps TRBD1 (6 bases). Germline CDR1 is KGHDR and CDR2 is SFDVKD. Trimming took 5 bases from V and 4 from J, leaving 11 bases between them. This CDR3 comprises 14 residues. CDR3 amino acids: CATSVRGGNQPQHF. CDR3 in DNA: TGTGCCACCAGTGTCAGGGGCGGGAATCAGCCCCAGCATTTT.

CDR3 residues: CASSEALGRSNQPQHF. The CDR3 DNA reads as TGTGCCAGCAGTGAAGCGCTTGGGCGTAGCAATCAGCCCCAGCATTTT. The rearrangement joins TRBV6-1 to TRBJ1-5, with no clear D. Trimming shortened V by 0 bases and J by 0 bases, and 9 bases separated the two germline ends. The CDR3 is 16 amino acids. Per the germline V gene, CDR1 is MNHNS and CDR2 is SASEGT.

The genes are TRBV6-2 or TRBV6-3 and TRBJ1-2; D gene unclear. The CDR3 sequence is 14 residues long. CDR1 MNHEY and CDR2 SVGEGT come from the germline V gene. V was pared by 5 bases and J by 7 bases, with 17 bases between. CDR3 DNA sequence: TGTGCCAGCAGTCCCCCTTACGAGGCCGGTGGCTACACCTTC. Encoded protein: CASSPPYEAGGYTF.

This clone came up a few times. This rearrangement joins TRBV10-3 to TRBJ1-4; 7 nucleotides align to TRBD1. Trimming removed 7 bases from V and 7 bases from J; junction bases left unmatched: 6. Germline loops: CDR1 ENHRY, CDR2 SYGVKD. The CDR3 is 13 amino acids. This CDR3 reads CAIKGAGGEKLFF. The CDR3 DNA reads as TGTGCCATCAAGGGGGCAGGGGGTGAAAAACTGTTTTTT.

This sequence joins TRBV11-1 and TRBJ1-1; perhaps TRBD1 as D (6 bases). With 2 bases removed from V and 4 bases from J, the gap between germline ends came to 11 bases. Germline V lookup: CDR1 SGHAT, CDR2 FQDESV (reference sequence). This CDR3 is 14 amino acids long. CDR3 residues: CASSLQGLGTEAFF. CDR3 in DNA: TGTGCCAGCAGCTTACAGGGGCTGGGCACTGAAGCTTTCTTT.

The rearrangement joins TRBV7-6 to TRBJ2-1, with 9 bases matching TRBD2. CDR1 is SGHVS, CDR2 FNYEAQ, per germline. The CDR3 runs 19 residues. V was clipped by 1 base and J by 10 bases; unmatched bases: 20. CDR3 amino acids: CASSLELVGASGIYGEQFF. The CDR3 bases are TGTGCCAGCAGCTTAGAATTAGTGGGGGCTAGCGGGATCTACGGGGAGCAGTTCTTC.

The CDR3 is CASSQMRTGGGMGTEAFF. The CDR3 nucleotides read TGTGCCAGCAGCCAGATGCGGACAGGGGGAGGAATGGGTACTGAAGCTTTCTTT. This chain joins TRBV5-4 and TRBJ1-1; 10 nucleotides align to TRBD1. Germline CDR1 SGHNT, CDR2 YYREEE (reference sequence). The CDR3 runs 18 residues. J lost 5 bases, V lost 4 bases, and 17 bases had no gene match.

This sequence joins TRBV28 and TRBJ1-1; D not certain. There are 12 residues in the CDR3. Per the germline V gene, CDR1 is MDHEN and CDR2 is SYDVKM. The germline V and J ends were trimmed by 5 bases and 5 bases, with 9 bases remaining between them. The DNA of the CDR3 is TGTGCCAGCAGTCTTATTTTGACTGAAGCTTTCTTT. Its translation is CASSLILTEAFF.

The V gene is TRBV11-3, the J gene TRBJ1-6; D call uncertain. V was pared by 5 bases and J by 10 bases, with 12 bases between. The CDR3 length is 13 residues. Germline lookup yields CDR1 SGHNT and CDR2 YENEEA. In DNA form, the CDR3 reads TGTGCCAGCAGCGGAGGCCAGAAATCACCCCTCCACTTT. Its translation: CASSGGQKSPLHF.

The chain recombines TRBV7-6 with TRBJ2-3, with 8 bases matching TRBD2. Germline CDR1 reads SGHVS; CDR2 reads FNYEAQ. The J segment lost 2 bases and the V segment lost 3 bases, leaving 10 bases of the junction unmatched. This CDR3 region has 17 residues. Here the CDR3 DNA reads TGTGCCAGCAGCTTTCTAGGTAGCGGGGACCTCACAGATACGCAGTATTTT. This encodes CASSFLGSGDLTDTQYF.

V usage is TRBV11-2 and J usage is TRBJ1-4, with TRBD1 as a possible D gene (5 bases). The CDR3 sequence is 15 residues long. The V end was cut by 5 bases, the J end by 10 bases, with 20 bases between. The germline V gene encodes CDR1 SGHAT and CDR2 FQNNGV. CDR3 nucleotide sequence: TGTGCCAGCAGCAGGGTGGGGGGTCCAGGTGGAAAACTGTTTTTT. It codes for CASSRVGGPGGKLFF.

This clone was detected only a few times. CDR3 sequence (DNA): TGTGCCAGCTCACCCGGGGGTAAGGATTCACCCCTCCACTTT. Its protein product is CASSPGGKDSPLHF. The chain combines TRBV18 with TRBJ1-6, with D possibly TRBD1 on 5 matching bases. Germline CDR1 KGHSH, CDR2 LQKENI. This CDR3 contains 14 residues. V lost 3 bases, J lost 8 bases, and 11 bases lay in between.

CDR3 amino acids: CASSRLGPSSYNEQFF. The CDR3 DNA reads as TGTGCCAGCAGTCGACTTGGCCCGAGCTCCTACAATGAGCAGTTCTTC. The chain links TRBV7-3 to TRBJ2-1; D is unresolved. This CDR3 contains 16 residues. V was trimmed by 6 bases and J by 0 bases, leaving 15 bases between them. The V gene's germline CDR1 is SGHTA and CDR2 FQGTGA.

As concerns this clone: Other nucleotide sequences in the sample specify the same CDR3. The chain joins TRBV6-2 or TRBV6-3 to TRBJ1-5; 8 bases fit TRBD1. The J segment lost 6 bases and the V segment lost 2 bases, leaving 6 bases of the junction unmatched. This CDR3 is built from 15 residues. Germline CDR1 reads MNHEY; CDR2 reads SVGEGT. This chain's CDR3 is CASSYQGARGQPQHF. The CDR3 coding sequence is TGTGCCAGCAGTTACCAGGGGGCGCGGGGTCAGCCCCAGCATTTT.

The rearrangement links TRBV19 to TRBJ2-6; D perhaps matches TRBD1 (6 bases). Germline CDR1 is LNHDA and CDR2 is SQIVND (reference sequence). Trimming took 6 bases from V and 0 from J, leaving 12 bases between them. The CDR3 contains 16 residues. Written as DNA, the CDR3 is TGTGCCAGTAGGGACAGTTTACTCTCTGGGGCCAACGTCCTGACTTTC. Encoded protein: CASRDSLLSGANVLTF.

The chain combines TRBV6-2 or TRBV6-3 with TRBJ1-5; TRBD1 might be the D (6 bases). The V and J ends lost 5 bases and 4 bases respectively, with 18 bases between them. This CDR3 region has 16 residues. CDR1 is MNHEY and CDR2 is SVGEGT in the germline V gene. The CDR3 spells CASSHTTGPLNQPQHF. CDR3 DNA sequence: TGTGCCAGCAGTCACACGACAGGCCCTCTGAATCAGCCCCAGCATTTT.

The chain carries TRBV29-1 and TRBJ2-1, with 14 positions matching TRBD2. CDR3 length: 15 residues. Trimming took 8 bases from V and 3 from J; bases not matched to a gene: 6. The V gene's germline CDR1 is SQVTM and CDR2 ANQGSEA. CDR3 in amino acids: CSSRTSGRLYNEQFF. In DNA, the CDR3 is TGCAGCTCCAGGACTAGCGGGAGGCTCTACAATGAGCAGTTCTTC.

This sequence joins TRBV6-6 and TRBJ1-5; 9 bases agree with TRBD1. Losses at the gene ends were 5 bases for V and 5 bases for J; bases not matched to a gene: 13. CDR1 and CDR2 (germline): MNHNY, SVGAGI (reference sequence). The CDR3 is 17 amino acids. As DNA, the CDR3 is TGTGCCAGCAGTCCCTGGACAGGGGACGGGAGGGATCAGCCCCAGCATTTT. Encoded protein: CASSPWTGDGRDQPQHF.

This chain links TRBV6-2 or TRBV6-3 with TRBJ1-6, with D unclear. There are 13 residues in the CDR3. Germline V gene data show CDR1 as MNHEY and CDR2 as SVGEGT. With 6 bases removed from V and 6 bases from J, the gap between germline ends came to 9 bases. CDR3 sequence reads: CASSGQFNSPLHF. As DNA, the CDR3 is TGTGCCAGCAGCGGTCAGTTTAATTCACCCCTCCACTTT.

This chain joins TRBV2 and TRBJ2-2, with a possible D match to TRBD1 (5 bases). The CDR3 sequence is 13 residues long. CDR1 is SNHLY, CDR2 FYNNEI, per germline. The V gene lost 7 bases and the J gene lost 6 bases, with 12 bases spanning the gap. The chain's CDR3 is CASILRVPGELFF. CDR3 DNA sequence: TGTGCCAGCATTCTCAGGGTGCCCGGGGAGCTGTTTTTT.

This rearrangement joins TRBV29-1 to TRBJ1-1, with 8 nucleotides matching TRBD1. The CDR3 length is 12 residues. Germline CDR1 and CDR2: SQVTM and ANQGSEA. J was trimmed by 4 bases and V by 6 bases; bases with no gene match: 4. The CDR3 is CSVETGGTEAFF. In DNA form, the CDR3 reads TGCAGCGTGGAAACAGGGGGCACTGAAGCTTTCTTT.

The chain carries TRBV7-9 and TRBJ1-2; no reliable D call. V gave up 2 bases and J gave up 4 bases, with 11 bases separating them. The CDR3 consists of 14 residues. Germline-derived CDR1 and CDR2 are SEHNR and FQNEAQ (reference sequence). CDR3 in amino acids: CASSLPTAGYGYTF. The CDR3 DNA reads as TGTGCCAGCAGCTTACCCACAGCGGGCTATGGCTACACCTTC.

The chain has TRBV6-2 or TRBV6-3 and TRBJ2-1; 8 nucleotides align to TRBD2. This CDR3 comprises 15 residues. V lost 0 bases, J lost 6 bases, and 4 bases stayed unmatched. Germline CDR1 and CDR2: MNHEY and SVGEGT. The chain's CDR3 is CASSYSPGGTNEQFF. CDR3 DNA sequence: TGTGCCAGCAGTTACTCCCCGGGGGGGACCAATGAGCAGTTCTTC.

The chain has TRBV6-5 and TRBJ2-2, with 8 positions matching TRBD1. The V and J ends lost 4 bases and 4 bases, in that order; junction bases with no gene match: 5. The CDR3 extends over 15 amino acids. Germline V lookup: CDR1 MNHEY, CDR2 SVGAGI. CDR3 sequence reads: CASSFQGAPTGELFF. In nucleotides, the CDR3 is TGTGCCAGCAGTTTTCAGGGGGCGCCCACCGGGGAGCTGTTTTTT.

V gene TRBV19 combines with J gene TRBJ1-2; D may be TRBD1 (5 bases). The CDR3 runs 15 residues. The V end lost 5 bases, the J end lost 2 bases, and 15 bases lay between the germline ends. Germline CDR1 and CDR2: LNHDA and SQIVND (reference sequence). In DNA, the CDR3 is TGTGCCAGTAGTCCGGAGGGGCGCAACAACTATGGCTACACCTTC. Protein sequence: CASSPEGRNNYGYTF.

The chain has TRBV30 and TRBJ1-1; D is possibly TRBD1 (6 bases). The germline gives CDR1 GTSNPN, CDR2 SVGIG (reference sequence). Trimming removed 8 bases at V and 0 bases at J, with 19 bases between. This CDR3 region has 15 residues. Written as DNA, the CDR3 is TGTGCCCTCGCCCCAGGGGCCGTTATGAACACTGAAGCTTTCTTT. Protein sequence: CALAPGAVMNTEAFF.

This clone has just one count. J is TRBJ2-1 and V is TRBV18; 12 bases agree with TRBD2. CDR1 and CDR2 (germline): KGHSH, LQKENI. The J segment lost 2 bases and the V segment lost 3 bases, leaving 5 bases of the junction unmatched. The length of the CDR3 is 17 residues. Here the CDR3 DNA reads TGTGCCAGCTCACCCGGAACTAGCGGGGGGACCTACAATGAGCAGTTCTTC. It yields the protein CASSPGTSGGTYNEQFF.

The gene calls are TRBV6-1 and TRBJ1-5, with 11 bases fitting TRBD1. The germline CDR1 and CDR2 sequences are MNHNS and SASEGT. The CDR3 contains 18 residues. J lost 7 bases, V lost 2 bases, and 13 bases had no gene match. As DNA, the CDR3 is TGTGCCAGCAGTGAAACCGGGGGACAGGGGGTCGGAAAACAGCCCCAGCATTTT. Protein sequence: CASSETGGQGVGKQPQHF.

The genes are TRBV5-5 and TRBJ2-5; 9 bases align to TRBD2. The V and J ends lost 7 bases and 5 bases, in that order; junction bases with no gene match: 24. This CDR3 comprises 19 residues. Germline lookup yields CDR1 SGHKS and CDR2 YYEKEE (reference sequence). The CDR3 reads CASGLAGLAGLGRGETQYF. The CDR3 DNA follows: TGTGCCAGCGGCCTGGCGGGTCTAGCGGGGCTCGGGCGGGGGGAGACCCAGTACTTC. The full variable domain, its missing parts supplied by reference TRBV5-5 and TRBJ2-5, is DAGVTQSPTHLIKTRGQQVTLRCSPISGHKSVSWYQQVLGQGPQFIFQYYEKEERGRGNFPDRFSARQFPNYSSELNVNALLLGDSALYLCASGLAGLAGLGRGETQYFGPGTRLLVL.

The rearrangement joins TRBV6-1 to TRBJ1-1; TRBD1 agrees at 7 bases. CDR1 MNHNS and CDR2 SASEGT come from the germline V gene. J gave up 3 bases and V 3 bases, and 4 bases lay outside the gene matches. This CDR3 contains 14 residues. The CDR3 bases are TGTGCCAGCAGTGAGCAGGGGGAATACACTGAAGCTTTCTTT. It is translated as CASSEQGEYTEAFF.